One and the same sample provided the 3 T cell receptor beta chains below, sequenced in a study of T cell responses to AZD1222 COVID-19 vaccine. Using immunoSEQ multiplex PCR, the repertoire was profiled, and TCRdb retains in-frame clones only, with some absent. Seen here are 50,000 or so clones, around 89% observed once, and the top ten hold about 5.7%. The sample in question was peripheral blood, obtained 28 days after the second AZD1222 dose. The receptors were gathered from an adult who received the AZD1222 COVID-19 vaccine.

This chain connects TRBV19 to TRBJ1-2; weak D call: TRBD1 (5 bases). Germline CDR1 and CDR2: LNHDA and SQIVND (reference sequence). Trimming cost V 6 bases and J 8 bases, with 13 bases left between them. The CDR3 totals 12 residues. The CDR3 DNA is TGTGCCAGTAGCCCAGAGGCAGGGGGCTACACCTTC. Translation gives CASSPEAGGYTF.

This clone was recorded only once. This chain joins TRBV28 and TRBJ1-1; the D gene is possibly TRBD1 (5 bases). The CDR3 is 13 amino acids. In germline, CDR1 is MDHEN, CDR2 SYDVKM. Trimming pared 7 bases from V and 4 bases from J, leaving 13 bases between. The DNA for the CDR3 is TGTGCCAGCATGAATGCAGGGACCACTGAAGCTTTCTTT. Protein product: CASMNAGTTEAFF.

This chain connects TRBV10-2 to TRBJ1-2; perhaps TRBD1 as D (5 bases). The germline CDR1 and CDR2 sequences are WSHSY and SAAADI. V dropped 7 bases and J dropped 7 bases, with 16 bases sitting between them. The CDR3 covers 13 residues. The CDR3 DNA reads as TGCGCCAGCAAGAGGGGCCAGGGTGGTGGCTACACCTTC. Translation gives CASKRGQGGGYTF.